The 3 T cell receptor beta chains below come from one sample, sequenced in a study of early T cells in non-severe SARS-CoV-2 infection. TCRdb redid the calling of the 5' RACE reads with MiXCR, one entry per CDR3 protein. The sample yields about 80,000 distinct CDR3 sequences, roughly 12% seen once. The sequenced sample was whole blood, obtained at baseline. The receptor set was obtained from an adult who was a healthcare worker with PCR-confirmed SARS-CoV-2 infection or an uninfected control (not recorded which). The donor label of this sample is uncertain.

The J gene is TRBJ1-5, the V gene TRBV20-1; D not certain. V lost 4 bases and J lost 0, with 10 bases in between. This CDR3 has 14 amino acids. Germline V CDR1 and CDR2: DFQATT, SNEGSKA (reference sequence). Here the CDR3 DNA reads TGCAGTGCTAACTACCCAAATAGCAATCAGCCCCAGCATTTT. Translating it yields CSANYPNSNQPQHF.

This clonotype came up many times. The gene calls are TRBV29-1 and TRBJ2-1; D might be TRBD1 or TRBD2, each matching 5 bases. CDR3 length equals 15 residues. Germline V gives CDR1 SQVTM, CDR2 ANQGSEA. V was clipped by 0 bases and J by 10 bases, with 19 bases between them. CDR3 in DNA: TGCAGCGTTGAAGAAACACAGGCGAGACTACGCGAGCAGTTCTTC. It yields the protein CSVEETQARLREQFF.

This clonotype was observed at least ten times. The genes are TRBV12-3 or TRBV12-4 and TRBJ2-5; 7 bases map to TRBD1. V was clipped by 6 bases and J by 1 base; unmatched bases: 8. The CDR3 extends over 15 amino acids. The CDR3 sequence: CASSPSAGGQETQYF. DNA of the CDR3: TGTGCCAGCAGCCCTTCGGCAGGGGGCCAAGAGACCCAGTACTTC.